The sequence of this T cell receptor (beta chain) was determined in a study of T cell responses to AZD1222 COVID-19 vaccine. TCRdb's table, derived via immunoSEQ multiplex PCR, lists solely in-frame clones and lacks some. The repertoire holds fewer than 120,000 clones, with around 93% as singletons. Losses at the gene ends were 3 bases for V and 3 bases for J; bases not matched to a gene: 4. CDR1 is SEHNR and CDR2 is FQNEAQ in the germline V gene (reference sequence). The CDR3 runs 15 residues. Findings and limits, study-wide: Spike-specific TCR breadth and depth grew following two AZD1222 doses. As reported, nearly half of all spike-specific TCRs target variant regions that are unmutated.

Comment on this clone: Its target is unknown.

The V call is TRBV7-9, the J call TRBJ1-2, with 10 nucleotides matching TRBD1. The sample was peripheral blood, taken on day 0 of AZD1222 vaccination. This sequence was found in an adult in good health. For the CDR3, the DNA is TGTGCCAGCAGCTTCGGGGACAGGGGTTACTATGGCTACACCTTC. It translates to CASSFGDRGYYGYTF.